These T cell receptor beta chains were read from a single sample in a study of blood T cells in healthy people across ages. TCRdb reprocessed the 5' RACE reads via MiXCR and lists one record per CDR3 protein. The sample includes about 1 million distinct CDR3 sequences, around 43% of them seen just once. Material: blood. The receptors shown here come from an older woman in good health. Each CDR3 is given with its conserved first and last residue. D genes are given only for firm matches. The listing skips clone size in some rows; elsewhere it reads once, few, many or a size class.

len: 17
v_gene: TRBV4-1
d_gene: .
abundance: .
j_gene: TRBJ2-5
CDR3nt: TGCGCCAGCAGCCAAGATGAGGGATCGCGGGCCCAAGAGACCCAGTACTTC
CDR3aa: CASSQDEGSRAQETQYF

len: 16
v_gene: TRBV15
d_gene: .
abundance: .
j_gene: TRBJ2-7
CDR3nt: TGTGCCACCAGCAGACGAAACCGGGACCCTCGTGATGCGCAGTACTTC
CDR3aa: CATSRRNRDPRDAQYF

len: 13
v_gene: TRBV2
d_gene: .
abundance: .
j_gene: TRBJ1-1
CDR3nt: TGTGCCAGCAGTGAAGAACAGAACACTGAAGCTTTCTTT
CDR3aa: CASSEEQNTEAFF

len: 15
v_gene: TRBV6-5
d_gene: TRBD1
abundance: .
j_gene: TRBJ2-1
CDR3nt: TGTGCCAGCACCAGGACAGGAGGACTTTACAATGAGCAGTTCTTC
CDR3aa: CASTRTGGLYNEQFF

len: 13
v_gene: TRBV3-1
d_gene: .
abundance: .
j_gene: TRBJ2-1
CDR3nt: TGTGCCGGCAGCCCGGACCCGCGAGGTGAGCAGTTCTTC
CDR3aa: CAGSPDPRGEQFF

len: 14
v_gene: TRBV2
d_gene: .
abundance: .
j_gene: TRBJ1-4
CDR3nt: TGTGCCAGCAGTCGGTGGGCAACTAATGAAAAACTGTTTTTT
CDR3aa: CASSRWATNEKLFF

len: 15
v_gene: TRBV6-6
d_gene: .
abundance: few
j_gene: TRBJ2-3
CDR3nt: TGTGCCAGCAGCCGCTTAGAGTTTAGAACAGATACGCAGTATTTT
CDR3aa: CASSRLEFRTDTQYF

len: 16
v_gene: TRBV10-3
d_gene: .
abundance: few
j_gene: TRBJ2-3
CDR3nt: TGTGCCATCAGTGAGACCGGGACCCGTAGCACAGATACGCAGTATTTT
CDR3aa: CAISETGTRSTDTQYF

len: 14
v_gene: TRBV27
d_gene: TRBD1
abundance: .
j_gene: TRBJ1-4
CDR3nt: TGTGCCAGCAGTCAACAGGGGATTGGTGAAAAACTGTTTTTT
CDR3aa: CASSQQGIGEKLFF

len: 15
v_gene: TRBV14
d_gene: .
abundance: few
j_gene: TRBJ2-7
CDR3nt: TGTGCCAGCAGCCAAGTATTCGGGAGCTCCTACGAGCAGTACTTC
CDR3aa: CASSQVFGSSYEQYF

len: 12
v_gene: TRBV28
d_gene: .
abundance: .
j_gene: TRBJ1-2
CDR3nt: TGTGCCAGCAGTCCCCAGAACTATGGCTACACCTTC
CDR3aa: CASSPQNYGYTF

len: 15
v_gene: TRBV27
d_gene: .
abundance: few
j_gene: TRBJ2-3
CDR3nt: TGTGCCAGCAGAAACGGGGCCCTAGGCACAGATACGCAGTATTTT
CDR3aa: CASRNGALGTDTQYF

len: 13
v_gene: TRBV10-2
d_gene: TRBD1
abundance: once
j_gene: TRBJ2-7
CDR3nt: TGCGCCAGCGGGACAGGGGCATTCGGCGAGCAGTACTTC
CDR3aa: CASGTGAFGEQYF

len: 20
v_gene: TRBV4-1
d_gene: TRBD2
abundance: .
j_gene: TRBJ2-1
CDR3nt: TGCGCCAGCAGCCTTGGATTTACGCGAGCTAGCGGAGTAGATTACAATGAGCAGTTCTTC
CDR3aa: CASSLGFTRASGVDYNEQFF

len: 16
v_gene: TRBV4-1
d_gene: .
abundance: .
j_gene: TRBJ2-5
CDR3nt: TGCGCCAGCAGCCAAGATCGGGGGGCCTCAAAAGAGACCCAGTACTTC
CDR3aa: CASSQDRGASKETQYF

len: 16
v_gene: TRBV6-6
d_gene: TRBD2
abundance: .
j_gene: TRBJ2-1
CDR3nt: TGTGCCAGCAGTTTGACAAGCGGGAGGGCCTCAGGTGAGCAGTTCTTC
CDR3aa: CASSLTSGRASGEQFF

len: 16
v_gene: TRBV6-5
d_gene: .
abundance: .
j_gene: TRBJ2-6
CDR3nt: TGTGCCAGCAGTTCGGGACCTGTCTCTGGGGCCAACGTCCTGACTTTC
CDR3aa: CASSSGPVSGANVLTF

len: 12
v_gene: TRBV6-2/TRBV6-3
d_gene: .
abundance: .
j_gene: TRBJ1-2
CDR3nt: TGTGCCGGCAGCCCCAAAGGCTATGGCTACACCTTC
CDR3aa: CAGSPKGYGYTF

len: 18
v_gene: TRBV7-9
d_gene: TRBD2
abundance: .
j_gene: TRBJ2-6
CDR3nt: TGTGCCAGCCGGCCAGACCAGGCCAGCGGGACTGGGGCCAACGTCCTGACTTTC
CDR3aa: CASRPDQASGTGANVLTF

len: 17
v_gene: TRBV2
d_gene: TRBD2
abundance: few
j_gene: TRBJ2-3
CDR3nt: TGTGCCAGCAGTGTGGCTAGCGGGAGGGCACGCACAGATACGCAGTATTTT
CDR3aa: CASSVASGRARTDTQYF

len: 12
v_gene: TRBV10-3
d_gene: .
abundance: .
j_gene: TRBJ2-3
CDR3nt: TGTGCCATCAGTGAGTCGGAAGATACGCGGTATTTT
CDR3aa: CAISESEDTRYF

len: 12
v_gene: TRBV10-3
d_gene: .
abundance: .
j_gene: TRBJ2-7
CDR3nt: TGTGCCATCAGAGGGACTGACAATGAGCAGTACTTC
CDR3aa: CAIRGTDNEQYF

len: 16
v_gene: TRBV6-5
d_gene: TRBD1
abundance: .
j_gene: TRBJ1-4
CDR3nt: TGTGCCAGCAGTTACTCGCAGGGGGCAGGTGATGAAAAACTGTTTTTT
CDR3aa: CASSYSQGAGDEKLFF

len: 14
v_gene: TRBV18
d_gene: .
abundance: .
j_gene: TRBJ2-1
CDR3nt: TGTGCCAGCTCACCACCACGGGGGTCCGATGAGCAGTTCTTC
CDR3aa: CASSPPRGSDEQFF

len: 14
v_gene: TRBV27
d_gene: .
abundance: .
j_gene: TRBJ2-7
CDR3nt: TGTGCCAGCTCCTCCCGGGGGGCTAACTACGAGCAGTACTTC
CDR3aa: CASSSRGANYEQYF

len: 15
v_gene: TRBV12-3/TRBV12-4
d_gene: .
abundance: .
j_gene: TRBJ2-5
CDR3nt: TGTGCCAGCAGTCTTACCAGGGCGGCCAAAGAGACCCAGTACTTC
CDR3aa: CASSLTRAAKETQYF

len: 15
v_gene: TRBV5-4
d_gene: TRBD1
abundance: .
j_gene: TRBJ1-2
CDR3nt: TGTGCCAGCAGCCCACAGACCTGGACAGGGGGCGGCTACACCTTC
CDR3aa: CASSPQTWTGGGYTF

len: 15
v_gene: TRBV18
d_gene: TRBD1
abundance: .
j_gene: TRBJ2-4
CDR3nt: TGTGCCAGCTCTCCAGGGGGCAGCCAGGGAAACATTCAGTACTTC
CDR3aa: CASSPGGSQGNIQYF

len: 12
v_gene: TRBV29-1
d_gene: TRBD1
abundance: few
j_gene: TRBJ2-7
CDR3nt: TGCAGCGTTACTCGGACAGGGGAAGAGCAGTACTTC
CDR3aa: CSVTRTGEEQYF

len: 11
v_gene: TRBV20-1
d_gene: .
abundance: few
j_gene: TRBJ2-1
CDR3nt: TGCAGTGCTAGGGGGCTCAATGAGCAGTTCTTC
CDR3aa: CSARGLNEQFF